The rows below give T cell receptor beta chains drawn from one sample of a study of T cells expressing NK-cell markers. TCRdb re-called the 5' RACE reads; one entry per CDR3 protein, DNA not given. The data include about 410,000 distinct CDR3 sequences; the top ten clones carry roughly 10%. Sequenced input: blood T cells: a sorted CD56 or NKG2C T cell subset, CD4+ or CD8+ T cells, or bulk PBMC T cells (not recorded which). The origin of the receptors is a woman aged 45-59 years in good health. The CDR3 runs from the conserved cysteine through the conserved F or W. Each record gives: J gene, V gene, clone size, CDR3 protein. Not all rows give a size; the values are once, few, many and, for expanded clones, a class.

TRBJ2-5 TRBV6-4 medium-sized CASSDGTSGQETQYF
TRBJ2-7 TRBV11-3 - CASSSLTGEGVYEQYF
TRBJ2-3 TRBV12-5 - CASGLGQRGTDTQYF
TRBJ2-7 TRBV20-1 - CSARVTGGRREQYF
TRBJ2-7 TRBV7-7 - CASSLTVGGEQYF
TRBJ1-1 TRBV7-9 - CASSFSRDRENTEAFF
TRBJ1-5 TRBV12-3/TRBV12-4 - CASSFSQGASQPQHF
TRBJ2-5 TRBV6-1 - CASSVTQLNGETQYF
TRBJ2-1 TRBV7-6 - CASSLAGSDNEQFF
TRBJ2-3 TRBV11-2 - CASSLNEDTQYF
TRBJ2-1 TRBV5-1 - CASSGRGDEQFF
TRBJ2-5 TRBV7-8 - CASSFRGSSGTHRETQYF
TRBJ1-1 TRBV10-2 - CASRPDRNTEAFF
TRBJ2-1 TRBV10-3 - CAISEPGLAGRNEQFF
TRBJ1-1 TRBV5-5 - CASSPGEGRTEAFF